Listed here are 5 T cell receptor beta chains from one sample, sequenced in a study of T-cell reconstitution after alpha-beta-depleted transplantation in children. The TCRbeta library incorporated unique molecular identifiers. One entry per CDR3 protein, called by TCRdb with MiXCR from the PCR reads. The sample holds about 500,000 distinct CDR3 sequences, about 33% seen once. The sequencing here drew on PBMCs from the stem cell graft donor, taken from the stem cell graft. These receptors were obtained from a human donor who donated a stem cell graft to a child with aplastic anemia.

This clonotype was counted between two and nine times. The chain combines TRBV5-6 with TRBJ2-6; D unclear. Trimming cost V 3 bases and J 4 bases, with 5 bases left between them. Looked up from germline, CDR1 is SGHDT and CDR2 is YYEEEE. This CDR3 is built from 13 residues. CDR3 sequence (DNA): TGTGCCAGCAGCTCCGGGGGGGCCAACGTCCTGACTTTC. It yields the protein CASSSGGANVLTF.

V and J are TRBV18 and TRBJ2-3, with no clear D. The V end lost 2 bases, the J end lost 0 bases, and 15 bases lay between the germline ends. Germline V lookup: CDR1 KGHSH, CDR2 LQKENI. The CDR3 contains 17 residues. CDR3: CASSPKFGSPSTDTQYF. The CDR3 coding sequence is TGTGCCAGCTCACCAAAGTTTGGGTCCCCCAGCACAGATACGCAGTATTTT.

The V call is TRBV7-2, the J call TRBJ1-2; 8 bases line up with TRBD1. V was pared by 5 bases and J by 4 bases, with 15 bases of the junction left unmatched. The CDR3 runs 17 residues. Per germline, CDR1 SGHTA and CDR2 FQGNSA. The DNA for the CDR3 is TGTGCCAGCAGCCCTAGAAACGGACAGGGAGGGAGCTATGGCTACACCTTC. Its protein product is CASSPRNGQGGSYGYTF.

This clonotype was observed a few times. The chain links TRBV18 to TRBJ1-5; D call uncertain. From germline, CDR1 is KGHSH and CDR2 LQKENI. The CDR3 is 15 amino acids. V gave up 6 bases and J gave up 3 bases, with 15 bases separating them. The CDR3 DNA sequence: TGTGCCAGCTCCGCTGATTATGGGCTCAATCAGCCCCAGCATTTT. This translates into CASSADYGLNQPQHF.

This clonotype turned up a few times. The chain links TRBV5-1 to TRBJ2-2; the D is unclear. The V and J ends lost 4 bases and 4 bases respectively, with 11 bases between them. There are 14 residues in the CDR3. From germline, CDR1 is SGHRS and CDR2 YFSETQ. CDR3 region: CASSTDGFTGELFF. CDR3 bases: TGCGCCAGCAGCACCGACGGGTTCACCGGGGAGCTGTTTTTT. Looking up the rest from reference TRBV5-1 and TRBJ2-2 gives the full variable domain: KAGVTQTPRYLIKTRGQQVTLSCSPISGHRSVSWYQQTPGQGLQFLFEYFSETQRNKGNFPGRFSGRQFSNSRSEMNVSTLELGDSALYLCASSTDGFTGELFFGEGSRLTVL.